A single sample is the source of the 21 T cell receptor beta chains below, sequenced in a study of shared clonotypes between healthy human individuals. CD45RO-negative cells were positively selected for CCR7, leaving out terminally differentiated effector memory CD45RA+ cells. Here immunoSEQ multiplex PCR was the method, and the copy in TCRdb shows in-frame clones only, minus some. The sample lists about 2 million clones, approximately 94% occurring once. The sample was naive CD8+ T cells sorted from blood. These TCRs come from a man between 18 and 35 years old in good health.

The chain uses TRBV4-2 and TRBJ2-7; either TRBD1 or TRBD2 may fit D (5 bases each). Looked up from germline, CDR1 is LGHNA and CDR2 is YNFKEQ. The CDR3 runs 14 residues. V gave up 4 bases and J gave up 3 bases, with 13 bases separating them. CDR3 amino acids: CASSPRDGVYEQYF. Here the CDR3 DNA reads TGTGCCAGCAGCCCCCGGGACGGGGTCTACGAGCAGTACTTC.

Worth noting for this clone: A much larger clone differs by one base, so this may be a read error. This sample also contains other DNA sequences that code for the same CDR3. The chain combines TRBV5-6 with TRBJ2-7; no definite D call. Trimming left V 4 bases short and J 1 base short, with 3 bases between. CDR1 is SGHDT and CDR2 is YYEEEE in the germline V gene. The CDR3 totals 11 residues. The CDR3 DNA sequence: TGTGCCAGCAGCGTTTCCTACGAGCAGTACTTC. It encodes CASSVSYEQYF.

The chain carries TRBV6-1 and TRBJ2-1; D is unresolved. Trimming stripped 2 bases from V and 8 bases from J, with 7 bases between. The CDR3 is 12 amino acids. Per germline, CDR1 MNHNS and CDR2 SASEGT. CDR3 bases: TGTGCCAGCAGTGAAATACATCATGAGCAGTTCTTC. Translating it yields CASSEIHHEQFF.

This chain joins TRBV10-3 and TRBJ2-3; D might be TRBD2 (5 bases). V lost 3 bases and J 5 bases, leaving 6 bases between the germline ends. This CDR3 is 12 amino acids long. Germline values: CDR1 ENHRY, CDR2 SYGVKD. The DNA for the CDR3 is TGTGCCATCAGTGAAGAGGGAGATACGCAGTATTTT. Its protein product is CAISEEGDTQYF.

DNA for the CDR3: TGTGCCAGCAGTGAAGTCTGGGACAGCAGCACTGAAGCTTTCTTT. This gives the protein CASSEVWDSSTEAFF. The gene calls are TRBV6-1 and TRBJ1-1; 7 positions match TRBD1. The CDR3 runs 15 residues. Trimming took 1 base from V and 4 from J; bases not matched to a gene: 6. The V gene's germline CDR1 is MNHNS and CDR2 SASEGT.

The CDR3 coding sequence is TGTGCCAGCAGAGGCCAGTCTTGGACAGATACGCAGTATTTT. This gives the protein CASRGQSWTDTQYF. The chain carries TRBV7-2 and TRBJ2-3; D is unclear. Per germline, CDR1 SGHTA and CDR2 FQGNSA. The CDR3 length is 14 residues. The germline V and J ends were trimmed by 6 bases and 3 bases, with 13 bases remaining between them.

The CDR3 sequence: CASSFRQGGELFF. CDR3 sequence (DNA): TGTGCCAGCAGTTTCCGACAGGGAGGGGAGCTGTTTTTT. The chain uses TRBV28 and TRBJ2-2; 7 bases align to TRBD1. V trimming: 3 bases; J trimming: 8 bases; junction bases outside the gene matches: 3. The CDR3 is 13 amino acids. Germline V gives CDR1 MDHEN, CDR2 SYDVKM.

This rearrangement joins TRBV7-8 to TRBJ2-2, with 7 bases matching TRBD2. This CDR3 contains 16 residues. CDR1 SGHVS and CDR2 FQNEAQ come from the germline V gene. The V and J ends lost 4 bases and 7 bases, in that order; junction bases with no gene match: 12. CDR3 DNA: TGTGCCAGCAGCTCCCCCGGGACTAAGTTTCACGGGGAGCTGTTTTTT. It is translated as CASSSPGTKFHGELFF.

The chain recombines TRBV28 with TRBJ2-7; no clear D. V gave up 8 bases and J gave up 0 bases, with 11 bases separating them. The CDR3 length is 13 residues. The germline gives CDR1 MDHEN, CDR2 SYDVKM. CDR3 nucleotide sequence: TGTGCCAGCTGTAAGGGAAGCTCCTACGAGCAGTACTTC. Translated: CASCKGSSYEQYF. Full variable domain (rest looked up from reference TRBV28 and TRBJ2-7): DVKVTQSSRYLVKRTGEKVFLECVQDMDHENMFWYRQDPGLGLRLIYFSYDVKMKEKGDIPEGYSVSREKKERFSLILESASTNQTSMYLCASCKGSSYEQYFGPGTRLTVT.

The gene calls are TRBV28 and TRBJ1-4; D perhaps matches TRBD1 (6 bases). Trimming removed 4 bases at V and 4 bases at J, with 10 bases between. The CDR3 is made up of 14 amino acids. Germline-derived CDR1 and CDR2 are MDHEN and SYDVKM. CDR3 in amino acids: CASSSGVLNEKLFF. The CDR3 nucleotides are TGTGCCAGCAGTTCAGGGGTCCTTAATGAAAAACTGTTTTTT.

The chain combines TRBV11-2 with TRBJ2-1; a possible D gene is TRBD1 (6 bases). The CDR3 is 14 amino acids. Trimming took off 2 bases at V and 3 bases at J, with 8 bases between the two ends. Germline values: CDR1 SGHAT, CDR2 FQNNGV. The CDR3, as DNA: TGTGCCAGCAGCTTACCAGGGGTCTACAATGAGCAGTTCTTC. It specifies CASSLPGVYNEQFF.

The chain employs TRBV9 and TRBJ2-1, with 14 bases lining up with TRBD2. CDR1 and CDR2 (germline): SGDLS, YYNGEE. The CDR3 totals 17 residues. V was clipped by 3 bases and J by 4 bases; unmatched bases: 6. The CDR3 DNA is TGTGCCAGCAGCGACGGACTAGCGGGAGGAAAGTACAATGAGCAGTTCTTC. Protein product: CASSDGLAGGKYNEQFF.

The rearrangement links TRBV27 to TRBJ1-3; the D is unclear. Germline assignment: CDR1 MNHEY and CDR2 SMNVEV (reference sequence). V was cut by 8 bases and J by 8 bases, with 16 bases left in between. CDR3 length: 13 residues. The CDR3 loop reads CASAEAQGYTIYF. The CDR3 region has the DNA TGTGCCAGCGCGGAGGCCCAAGGGTACACCATATATTTT.

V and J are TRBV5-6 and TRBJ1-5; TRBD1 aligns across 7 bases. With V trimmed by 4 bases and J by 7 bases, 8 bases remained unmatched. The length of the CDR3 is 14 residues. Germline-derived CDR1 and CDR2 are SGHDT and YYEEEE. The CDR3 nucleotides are TGTGCCAGCAGCGCCCAGACAGGGCTCCAGCCCCAGCATTTT. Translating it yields CASSAQTGLQPQHF.

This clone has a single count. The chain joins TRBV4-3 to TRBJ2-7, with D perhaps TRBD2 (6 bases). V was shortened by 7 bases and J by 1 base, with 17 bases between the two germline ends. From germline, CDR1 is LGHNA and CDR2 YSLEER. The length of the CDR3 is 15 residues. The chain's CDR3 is CASNQAAGSSYEQYF. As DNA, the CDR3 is TGCGCCAGCAACCAGGCGGCGGGATCATCCTACGAGCAGTACTTC.

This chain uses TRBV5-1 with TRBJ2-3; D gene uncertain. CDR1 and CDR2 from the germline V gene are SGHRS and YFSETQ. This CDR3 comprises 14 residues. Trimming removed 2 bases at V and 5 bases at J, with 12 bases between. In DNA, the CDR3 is TGCGCCAGCAGCTTACGTAGCCTTCAAGATACGCAGTATTTT. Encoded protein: CASSLRSLQDTQYF.

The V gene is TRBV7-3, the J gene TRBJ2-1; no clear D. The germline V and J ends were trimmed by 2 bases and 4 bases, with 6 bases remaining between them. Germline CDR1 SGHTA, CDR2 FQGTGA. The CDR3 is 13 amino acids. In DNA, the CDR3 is TGTGCCAGCAGCTTAGGAACTTACAATGAGCAGTTCTTC. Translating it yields CASSLGTYNEQFF.

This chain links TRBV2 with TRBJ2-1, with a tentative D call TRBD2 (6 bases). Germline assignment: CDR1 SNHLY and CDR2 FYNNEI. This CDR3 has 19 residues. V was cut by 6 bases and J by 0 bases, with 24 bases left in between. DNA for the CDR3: TGTGCCAGCAGGCCGTATGGGGACGCGGGATTTTTCTCCTACAATGAGCAGTTCTTC. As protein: CASRPYGDAGFFSYNEQFF.

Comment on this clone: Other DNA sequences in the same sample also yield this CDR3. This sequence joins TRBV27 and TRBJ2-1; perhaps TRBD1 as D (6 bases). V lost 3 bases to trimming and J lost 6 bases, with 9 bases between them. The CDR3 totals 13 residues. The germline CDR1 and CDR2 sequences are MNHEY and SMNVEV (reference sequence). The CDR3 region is CASSFRTVNEQFF. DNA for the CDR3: TGTGCCAGCAGTTTCCGGACAGTCAATGAGCAGTTCTTC.

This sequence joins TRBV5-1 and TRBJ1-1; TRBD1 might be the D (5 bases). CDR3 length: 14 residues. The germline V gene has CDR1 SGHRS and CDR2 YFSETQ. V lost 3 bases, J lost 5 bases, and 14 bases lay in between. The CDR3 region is CASSWTPGGTEAFF. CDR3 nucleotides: TGCGCCAGCAGCTGGACCCCGGGGGGAACTGAAGCTTTCTTT.

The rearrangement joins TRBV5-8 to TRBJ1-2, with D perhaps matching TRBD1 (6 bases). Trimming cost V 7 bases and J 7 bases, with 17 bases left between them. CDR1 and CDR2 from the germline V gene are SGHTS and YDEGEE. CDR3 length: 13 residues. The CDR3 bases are TGTGCCAGCTATACAGGGTACATGGGTGGCTACACCTTC. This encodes CASYTGYMGGYTF. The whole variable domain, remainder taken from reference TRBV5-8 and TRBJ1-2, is EAGVTQSPTHLIKTRGQQATLRCSPISGHTSVYWYQQALGLGLQFLLWYDEGEERNRGNFPPRFSGRQFPNYSSELNVNALELEDSALYLCASYTGYMGGYTFGSGTRLTVV.